Listed here are 3 T cell receptor beta chains from one sample, sequenced in a study of tumor-infiltrating lymphocytes in primary liver carcinoma. Each 20-30 mg portion of unsorted bulk tissue served as the source for co-extraction of RNA and DNA. cDNA specific to TCR beta was made from 500 ng of total RNA, with a constant-region primer employed for priming. Libraries for TCR beta were built through three nested multiplex PCR rounds, which together made up a slightly modified ARM-PCR procedure. A C-beta reverse primer and TRBV1-TRBV30 forward primers served in each of the first two PCR rounds, at 10 cycles apiece. One entry per CDR3 protein results from TCRdb running MiXCR on the multiplex PCR reads. The sample lists approximately 73,000 distinct CDR3 sequences, over 55% occurring once. The material sequenced was liver tumor tissue from sampling region 4. Indicated subset: tumor region T4, right-lateral pole. Receptors originate from a woman in her fifties or sixties with primary liver carcinoma and hepatitis B virus infection.

The chain uses TRBV5-1 and TRBJ1-1, with D maybe TRBD1 (5 bases). In germline, CDR1 is SGHRS, CDR2 YFSETQ. The CDR3 runs 13 residues. Trimming took off 3 bases at V and 5 bases at J, with 11 bases between the two ends. CDR3 region: CASSYPGVTEAFF. CDR3 nucleotide sequence: TGCGCCAGCAGCTATCCGGGGGTAACTGAAGCTTTCTTT.

Worth noting for this clonotype: One end of the junction varies from germline; a read error may be responsible. The chain recombines TRBV12-3 or TRBV12-4 with TRBJ1-2; 8 bases fit TRBD1. The CDR3 is made up of 14 amino acids. The CDR3 loop is CDSSLRDRNYDYTF. CDR3 nucleotides: TGTGACAGCAGTTTACGGGACAGGAACTATGACTACACCTTC.

This clonotype has just one count. Likely a read error: the CDR3 ends without its conserved phenylalanine or tryptophan. The chain joins TRBV28 to TRBJ1-6; D might be TRBD1 (5 bases). The length of the CDR3 is 17 residues. Trimming stripped 6 bases from V and 0 bases from J, with 15 bases between. CDR1 and CDR2 from the germline V gene are MDHEN and SYDVKM. CDR3 loop: CASRPGGALSYNSPLHY. In nucleotides, the CDR3 is TGTGCCAGCAGGCCCGGTGGGGCTCTCTCCTATAATTCACCCCTCCACTAT.